Listed below are T cell receptor beta chains from one sample, sequenced in a study of spatial heterogeneity in lung cancer. TCRdb ran MiXCR on the 5' RACE reads and lists one entry per CDR3 protein. The repertoire holds 7,500 to 9,500 distinct CDR3 sequences, approximately 5.5% seen once, with around a quarter in the top ten. The sequences come from lung tumor tissue, collected at surgery. The receptors stem from a female donor with early-stage non-small cell lung cancer. Each CDR3 is given with its conserved first and last residue. D genes are given only for firm matches. Not all rows give a size; the values are once, few, many and, for expanded clones, a class.

>NA|13|many|TRBJ1-1|TRBV27
CASSPLGTVKAFF
TGTGCCAGCAGTCCTCTCGGAACAGTAAAAGCTTTCTTT
>NA|15|many|TRBJ2-5|TRBV20-1
CSAQAAREWQETQYF
TGCAGTGCTCAAGCGGCCAGGGAGTGGCAAGAGACCCAGTACTTC
>TRBD1|14|medium-sized|TRBJ2-7|TRBV7-2
CASSLTGGSYEQYF
TGTGCCAGCAGCCTGACAGGGGGCTCCTACGAGCAGTACTTC
>NA|14|NA|TRBJ2-5|TRBV27
CASSLVLVGETQYF
TGTGCCAGCAGTTTGGTGCTAGTCGGAGAGACCCAGTACTTC
>NA|12|NA|TRBJ1-2|TRBV7-2
CASSLAAWGYTF
TGTGCCAGCAGCTTAGCTGCTTGGGGCTACACCTTC
>TRBD1|14|many|TRBJ2-3|TRBV7-3
CASSLDRGTDTQYF
TGTGCCAGCAGCTTGGACAGGGGAACAGATACGCAGTATTTT
>NA|15|medium-sized|TRBJ2-1|TRBV7-3
CASSPDGGSYNEQFF
TGTGCCAGCAGCCCGGATGGGGGGTCCTACAATGAGCAGTTCTTC
>NA|13|many|TRBJ1-1|TRBV20-1
CSAPIILDTEAFF
TGCAGTGCCCCTATAATACTGGACACTGAAGCTTTCTTT
>NA|13|many|TRBJ1-1|TRBV2
CASSEWGGSEAFF
TGTGCCAGCAGTGAATGGGGGGGTAGTGAAGCTTTCTTT
>TRBD1|14|many|TRBJ1-4|TRBV27
CASSFGQANEKLFF
TGTGCCAGCAGTTTTGGACAGGCAAATGAAAAACTGTTTTTT
>NA|16|medium-sized|TRBJ2-2|TRBV9
CASSPPVWGVTGELFF
TGTGCCAGCAGCCCCCCCGTGTGGGGGGTCACCGGGGAGCTGTTTTTT
>NA|12|many|TRBJ2-3|TRBV7-9
CASSRQRDTQYF
TGTGCCAGCAGTCGACAGCGAGATACGCAGTATTTT
>TRBD1|14|medium-sized|TRBJ1-2|TRBV10-3
CAIEGTGGVYGYTF
TGTGCCATCGAAGGGACAGGGGGAGTCTATGGCTACACCTTC
>TRBD2|15|many|TRBJ2-3|TRBV20-1
CSARELAGETDTQYF
TGCAGTGCTAGGGAACTAGCGGGAGAGACAGATACGCAGTATTTT
>NA|16|many|TRBJ1-1|TRBV14
CASSEDWTDLNTEAFF
TGTGCCAGCAGCGAAGACTGGACAGATTTGAACACTGAAGCTTTCTTT
>NA|20|many|TRBJ1-3|TRBV9
CASSGSIGGQFAASGNTIYF
TGTGCCAGCAGCGGTAGTATAGGGGGGCAATTTGCCGCCTCTGGAAACACCATATATTTT
>TRBD1|16|many|TRBJ1-1|TRBV7-9
CASSSRPRDSIREAFF
TGTGCCAGCAGCTCCAGGCCCCGGGACAGTATTCGAGAAGCTTTCTTT
>TRBD2|15|many|TRBJ2-7|TRBV7-6
CASSPRRGGSYEQYF
TGTGCCAGCAGCCCACGTCGGGGGGGCTCCTACGAGCAGTACTTC
>NA|15|many|TRBJ2-1|TRBV11-2
CASSLRPSRDNEQFF
TGTGCCAGCAGCTTACGACCCTCCCGCGACAATGAGCAGTTCTTC
>TRBD2|15|many|TRBJ2-5|TRBV4-2
CASSQDGGRVETQYF
TGTGCCAGCAGCCAAGATGGAGGGAGGGTAGAGACCCAGTACTTC
>TRBD2|16|medium-sized|TRBJ2-5|TRBV9
CASSGELAGGQETQYF
TGTGCCAGCAGCGGAGAACTAGCGGGAGGTCAAGAGACCCAGTACTTC
>NA|13|many|TRBJ1-1|TRBV16
CASSTAPNTEAFF
TGTGCCAGCAGCACGGCCCCGAACACTGAAGCTTTCTTT
>NA|14|medium-sized|TRBJ1-4|TRBV6-2/TRBV6-3
CASSYLTENEKLFF
TGTGCCAGCAGTTACCTGACAGAGAATGAAAAACTGTTTTTT
>TRBD2|14|many|TRBJ2-3|TRBV28
CASSPRGAIDTQYF
TGTGCCAGCAGCCCGCGGGGGGCTATAGATACGCAGTATTTT
>NA|13|many|TRBJ1-5|TRBV12-3/TRBV12-4
CASSFPPDQPQHF
TGTGCCAGCAGTTTTCCCCCTGATCAGCCCCAGCATTTT
>TRBD2|12|many|TRBJ2-5|TRBV5-6
CASSFAGGTQYF
TGTGCCAGCAGCTTCGCGGGGGGGACCCAGTACTTC
>NA|15|many|TRBJ2-2|TRBV11-2
CASSPQTSWTGELFF
TGTGCCAGCAGCCCCCAGACTAGTTGGACCGGGGAGCTGTTTTTT
>NA|17|many|TRBJ2-1|TRBV6-5
CASSYSGFSQGVDEQFF
TGTGCCAGCAGTTACTCGGGGTTCTCCCAAGGTGTGGATGAGCAGTTCTTC
>TRBD1|14|many|TRBJ2-7|TRBV6-2/TRBV6-3
CASSYPGQAYEQYF
TGTGCCAGCAGTTATCCGGGACAGGCATACGAGCAGTACTTC
>NA|18|medium-sized|TRBJ1-3|TRBV18
CASSPLGVSASSGNTIYF
TGTGCCAGCTCACCACTAGGCGTCAGTGCAAGCTCTGGAAACACCATATATTTT
>NA|14|many|TRBJ2-2|TRBV2
CASSEGLGAGELFF
TGTGCCAGCAGTGAAGGGTTGGGAGCCGGGGAGCTGTTTTTT
>NA|14|medium-sized|TRBJ1-2|TRBV20-1
CSAILGGSSYGYTF
TGCAGTGCTATACTGGGGGGGAGTAGCTATGGCTACACCTTC
>TRBD2|15|many|TRBJ2-7|TRBV7-2
CASSETSGGPYEQYF
TGTGCCAGCAGCGAGACTAGCGGGGGCCCCTACGAGCAGTACTTC
>NA|15|NA|TRBJ2-3|TRBV5-4
CASSPKRLVPDTQYF
TGTGCCAGCAGCCCAAAACGACTAGTACCAGATACGCAGTATTTT
>TRBD1|14|many|TRBJ2-7|TRBV7-2
CASSFGDRDHEQYF
TGTGCCAGCAGCTTTGGGGACAGGGATCACGAGCAGTACTTC
>NA|14|NA|TRBJ1-1|TRBV20-1
CSARDAGRDTEAFF
TGCAGTGCTAGAGACGCAGGGAGGGACACTGAAGCTTTCTTT
>NA|13|medium-sized|TRBJ2-2|TRBV6-1
CASNRENTGELFF
TGTGCCAGTAACAGAGAGAACACCGGGGAGCTGTTTTTT
>NA|13|medium-sized|TRBJ2-3|TRBV4-3
CASSPSSTDTQYF
TGCGCCAGCAGCCCCTCCAGCACAGATACGCAGTATTTT
>NA|15|many|TRBJ2-7|TRBV10-3
CAIGPGRGYSYEQYF
TGTGCCATCGGGCCCGGTAGGGGGTACTCCTACGAGCAGTACTTC
>NA|15|few|TRBJ2-5|TRBV9
CASSVRGTAQETQYF
TGTGCCAGCAGCGTAAGGGGGACCGCCCAAGAGACCCAGTACTTC
>NA|11|many|TRBJ1-5|TRBV12-5
CASGQDRPQHF
TGTGCTAGTGGTCAAGACCGGCCCCAGCATTTT
>TRBD1|14|few|TRBJ2-1|TRBV20-1
CSASPGGGVYEQFF
TGCAGTGCTAGTCCAGGGGGTGGGGTATATGAGCAGTTCTTC
>NA|13|medium-sized|TRBJ2-5|TRBV6-1
CASSRGVEETQYF
TGTGCCAGCAGCAGAGGGGTGGAAGAGACCCAGTACTTC
>NA|15|NA|TRBJ2-7|TRBV6-1
CASSVSTGSYERQYF
TGTGCCAGCAGTGTAAGTACAGGCAGCTACGAGCGGCAGTACTTC
>TRBD1|14|many|TRBJ2-7|TRBV9
CASSVDNRGREQYF
TGTGCCAGCAGCGTAGATAACAGGGGTCGCGAGCAGTACTTC
>TRBD2|16|many|TRBJ2-3|TRBV5-4
CASSQGLAGGRDTQYF
TGTGCCAGCAGCCAGGGACTAGCGGGAGGTCGGGATACGCAGTATTTT
>NA|16|many|TRBJ1-5|TRBV19
CASSLAFLDWIQPQHF
TGTGCCAGTAGTCTCGCCTTCCTGGACTGGATTCAGCCCCAGCATTTT
>NA|14|NA|TRBJ2-7|TRBV12-3/TRBV12-4
CASSISTVTYEQYF
TGTGCCAGCAGCATCTCGACAGTTACCTACGAGCAGTACTTC
>NA|12|NA|TRBJ2-1|TRBV19
CASSDGWNEQFF
TGTGCCAGTAGTGACGGGTGGAATGAGCAGTTCTTC
>NA|15|many|TRBJ2-1|TRBV4-1
CASSFSLAPLNEQFF
TGCGCCAGCAGCTTTAGTCTAGCGCCCCTCAATGAGCAGTTCTTC
>NA|15|many|TRBJ1-2|TRBV21-1
CASSKGSGHNYGYTF
TGTGCCAGCAGCAAAGGGTCAGGTCATAACTATGGCTACACCTTC
>NA|13|many|TRBJ1-2|TRBV4-3
CASSQTGDWGYTF
TGCGCCAGCAGCCAGACGGGGGATTGGGGCTACACCTTC